The clone carrying this TCR beta chain was seen a handful of times. The data were taken from a study of control samples from healthy donors and cancer patients. Here immunoSEQ multiplex PCR was the method, and the copy in TCRdb shows in-frame clones only, minus some. This table holds 40,000 to 45,000 clones, over 65% found once. This CDR3 is built from 15 residues. The V gene lost 3 bases and the J gene lost 0 bases, with 12 bases spanning the gap. The germline V gene has CDR1 LNHDA and CDR2 SQIVND (reference sequence). Sequencing input: formalin-fixed, paraffin-embedded tissue. The chain uses TRBV19 and TRBJ2-7; no firm D call. This TCR derives from a male donor with melanoma. CDR3 DNA sequence: TGTGCCAGTAGTATGGCTCCGTCAAGCTCCTACGAGCAGTACTTC. Residues: CASSMAPSSSYEQYF.